This T cell receptor beta chain was sequenced in a study of blood T cell repertoires in COVID-19. For the study at large: T cells, B-cell-depleted T cells, or PBMCs provided the cDNA or gDNA that served as material.

The germline V gene encodes CDR1 SGHRS and CDR2 YFSETQ. V lost 0 bases, J lost 8 bases, and 14 bases lay in between. This CDR3 comprises 14 residues. Source study methods: Reference gene primer amplification gave nucleated cell count estimates. Measured with immunoSEQ multiplex PCR; TCRdb has only the in-frame clones, and not every one. The V and J calls and clone size come from that table; D and trimming were worked out from the DNA. This table holds 75,000 to 95,000 clones, 88% found once. This sequence was found in a human donor in a cohort sampled during active COVID-19. Sample: peripheral blood. The chain carries TRBV5-1 and TRBJ1-2; D ambiguous. In DNA, the CDR3 is TGCGCCAGCAGCTTGGCTGAGGGCATCGGGGGCTACACCTTC. Protein sequence: CASSLAEGIGGYTF.